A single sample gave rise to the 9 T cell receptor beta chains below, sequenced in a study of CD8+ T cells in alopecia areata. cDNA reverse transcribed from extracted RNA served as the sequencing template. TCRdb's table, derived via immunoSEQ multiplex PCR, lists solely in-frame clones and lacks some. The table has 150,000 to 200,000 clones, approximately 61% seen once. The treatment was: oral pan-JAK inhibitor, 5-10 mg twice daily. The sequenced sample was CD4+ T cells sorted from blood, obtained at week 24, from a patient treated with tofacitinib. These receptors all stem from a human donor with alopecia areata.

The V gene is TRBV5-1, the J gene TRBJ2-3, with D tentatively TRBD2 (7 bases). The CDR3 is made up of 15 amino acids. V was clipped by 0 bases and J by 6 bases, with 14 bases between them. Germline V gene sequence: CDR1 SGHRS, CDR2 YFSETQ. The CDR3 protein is CASSLDGGAGDTQYF. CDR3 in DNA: TGCGCCAGCAGCTTGGATGGGGGGGCCGGGGATACGCAGTATTTT.

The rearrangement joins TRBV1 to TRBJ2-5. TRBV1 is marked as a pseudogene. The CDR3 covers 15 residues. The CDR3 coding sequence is TGCACCAGCAGCCAAGGGTCTTTTGACCAAGAGACCCAGTACTTC. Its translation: CTSSQGSFDQETQYF.

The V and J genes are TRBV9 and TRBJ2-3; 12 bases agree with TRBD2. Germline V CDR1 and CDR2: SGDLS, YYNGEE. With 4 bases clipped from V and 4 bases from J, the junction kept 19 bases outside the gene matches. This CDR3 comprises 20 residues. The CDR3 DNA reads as TGTGCCAGCAGCCTGAGGACTAGCGGGGTGTCCCTTTTATGGGCAGATACGCAGTATTTT. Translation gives CASSLRTSGVSLLWADTQYF.

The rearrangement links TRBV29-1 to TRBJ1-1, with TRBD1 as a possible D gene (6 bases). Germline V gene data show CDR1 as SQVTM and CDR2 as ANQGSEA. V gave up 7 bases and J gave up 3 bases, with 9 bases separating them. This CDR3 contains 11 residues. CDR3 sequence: CSGRGYTEAFF. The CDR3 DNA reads TGCAGCGGCAGGGGCTACACTGAAGCTTTCTTT.

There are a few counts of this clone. Here the CDR3 DNA reads TGCAGCGTTGCGGCCGCCCAAGAGACCCAGTACTTC. This translates into CSVAAAQETQYF. The gene calls are TRBV29-1 and TRBJ2-5; D not certain. In germline, CDR1 is SQVTM, CDR2 ANQGSEA. CDR3 length: 12 amino acids. Trimming removed 4 bases from V and 1 base from J, with 7 bases in between.

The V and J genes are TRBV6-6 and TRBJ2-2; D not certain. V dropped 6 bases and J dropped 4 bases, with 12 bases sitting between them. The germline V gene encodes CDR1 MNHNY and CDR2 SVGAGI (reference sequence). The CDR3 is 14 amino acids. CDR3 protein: CASSATLTTGELFF. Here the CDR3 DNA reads TGTGCCAGCAGCGCCACGCTGACCACCGGGGAGCTGTTTTTT.

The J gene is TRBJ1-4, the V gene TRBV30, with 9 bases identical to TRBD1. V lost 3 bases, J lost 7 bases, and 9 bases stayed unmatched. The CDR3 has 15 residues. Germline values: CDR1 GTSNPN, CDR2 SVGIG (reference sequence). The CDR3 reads CAWSTGTGRSEKLFF. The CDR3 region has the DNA TGTGCCTGGAGCACCGGGACAGGGAGGAGTGAAAAACTGTTTTTT.

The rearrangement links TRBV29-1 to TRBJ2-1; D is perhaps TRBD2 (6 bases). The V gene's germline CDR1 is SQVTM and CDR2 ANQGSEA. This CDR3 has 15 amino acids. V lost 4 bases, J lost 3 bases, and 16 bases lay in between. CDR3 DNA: TGCAGCGTTGTAACTAGCCTGGGATTCTACAATGAGCAGTTCTTC. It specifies CSVVTSLGFYNEQFF.

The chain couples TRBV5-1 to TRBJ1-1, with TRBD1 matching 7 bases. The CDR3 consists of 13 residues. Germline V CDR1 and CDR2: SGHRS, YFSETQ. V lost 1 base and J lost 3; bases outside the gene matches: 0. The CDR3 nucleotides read TGCGCCAGCAGCTTGACAGGGGACACTGAAGCTTTCTTT. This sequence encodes CASSLTGDTEAFF.